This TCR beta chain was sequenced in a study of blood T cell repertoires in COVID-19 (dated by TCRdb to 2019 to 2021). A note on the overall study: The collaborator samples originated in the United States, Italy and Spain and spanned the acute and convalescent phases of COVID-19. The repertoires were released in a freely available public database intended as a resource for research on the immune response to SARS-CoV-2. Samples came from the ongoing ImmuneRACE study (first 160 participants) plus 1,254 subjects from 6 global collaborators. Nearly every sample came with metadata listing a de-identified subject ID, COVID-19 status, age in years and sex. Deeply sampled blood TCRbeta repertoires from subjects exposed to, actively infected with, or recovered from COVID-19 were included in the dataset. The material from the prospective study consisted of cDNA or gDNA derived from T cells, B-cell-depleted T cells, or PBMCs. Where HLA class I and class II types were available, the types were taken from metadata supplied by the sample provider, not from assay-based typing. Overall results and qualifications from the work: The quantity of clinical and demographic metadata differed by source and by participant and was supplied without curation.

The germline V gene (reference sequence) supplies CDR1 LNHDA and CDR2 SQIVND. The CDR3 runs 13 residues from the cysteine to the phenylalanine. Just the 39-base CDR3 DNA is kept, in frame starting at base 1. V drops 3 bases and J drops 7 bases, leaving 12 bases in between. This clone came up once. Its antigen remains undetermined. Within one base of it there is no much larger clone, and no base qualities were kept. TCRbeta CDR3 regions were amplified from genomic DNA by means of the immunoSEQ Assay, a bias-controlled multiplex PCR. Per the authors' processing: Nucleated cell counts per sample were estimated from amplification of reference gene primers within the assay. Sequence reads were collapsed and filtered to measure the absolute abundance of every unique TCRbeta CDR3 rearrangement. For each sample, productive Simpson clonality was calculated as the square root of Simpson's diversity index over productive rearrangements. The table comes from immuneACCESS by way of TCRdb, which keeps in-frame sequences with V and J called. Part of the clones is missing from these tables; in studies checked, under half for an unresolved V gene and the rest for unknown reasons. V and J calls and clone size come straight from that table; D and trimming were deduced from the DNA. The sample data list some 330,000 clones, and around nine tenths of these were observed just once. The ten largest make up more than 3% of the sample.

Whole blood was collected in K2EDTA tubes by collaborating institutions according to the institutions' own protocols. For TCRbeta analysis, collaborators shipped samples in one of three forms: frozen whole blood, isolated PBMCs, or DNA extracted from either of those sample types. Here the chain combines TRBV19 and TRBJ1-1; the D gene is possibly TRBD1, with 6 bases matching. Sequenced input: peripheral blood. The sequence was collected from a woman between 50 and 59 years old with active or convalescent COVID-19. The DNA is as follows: TGTGCCAGTAGTATCGGACAGTTGGGTGAAGCTTTCTTT. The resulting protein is CASSIGQLGEAFF.